This T cell receptor (beta chain) was captured by sequencing in a study of blood T cell repertoires in COVID-19. Across the study: Italy, Spain and the United States were the sources of the convalescent and acute COVID-19 samples.

The table came from immunoSEQ multiplex PCR; TCRdb's copy has only in-frame clones and leaves some out. The table records more than 90,000 clones, about 92% of them present only once. The table lists this clone with a few counts. Material: peripheral blood. The source is a man aged 45-65 years with active COVID-19.

For the CDR3, the DNA is TGTGCCAGCAGCTTCGACAGGGTCTGGGATGGCTACACCTTC. Translating gives CASSFDRVWDGYTF. The V call is TRBV7-9, the J call TRBJ1-2; 7 nucleotides line up with TRBD1. Germline trimming cut 3 bases from V and 6 bases from J; bases unmatched to any gene: 7. CDR3 length equals 14 residues. Germline loops: CDR1 SEHNR, CDR2 FQNEAQ (reference sequence). The variable domain in full, completed from reference TRBV7-9 and TRBJ1-2, reads DTGVSQNPRHKITKRGQNVTFRCDPISEHNRLYWYRQTLGQGPEFLTYFQNEAQLEKSRLLSDRFSAERPKGSFSTLEIQRTEQGDSAMYLCASSFDRVWDGYTFGSGTRLTVV.